These T cell receptor beta chains were read from a single sample in a study of T cell responses to AZD1222 COVID-19 vaccine. Using immunoSEQ multiplex PCR, the repertoire was profiled, and TCRdb retains in-frame clones only, with some absent. Among more than 100,000 clones listed, 90% to 95% were seen once. The starting material was peripheral blood, obtained on day 0 of AZD1222 vaccination. Receptor source: an adult in good health. Each CDR3 is given with its conserved first and last residue. The D gene is left open where the match is weak. Clone size is stated in some rows and not others, as once, few, many or a class when expanded.

DNA: TGTGCCAGCAGCTATGGTACAACTAATGAAAAACTGTTTTTT
CDR3: CASSYGTTNEKLFF
V: TRBV5-6
size: .
J: TRBJ1-4
D: .

DNA: TGCGCCAGCAGCTTGGAATGGTCAGGGGACTCCTACGAGCAGTACTTC
CDR3: CASSLEWSGDSYEQYF
V: TRBV5-1
size: once
J: TRBJ2-7
D: .

DNA: TGCAGTGCTAGTCCGGGCGTTGGGCAGCCCCAGCATTTT
CDR3: CSASPGVGQPQHF
V: TRBV20-1
size: .
J: TRBJ1-5
D: .

DNA: TGTGCCAGCAGTTCGGGGGGGCCCCTGGCAGATACGCAGTATTTT
CDR3: CASSSGGPLADTQYF
V: TRBV6-5
size: .
J: TRBJ2-3
D: TRBD2

DNA: TGTGCCAGCAGCCCGAAGACAGCTAGCAATCAGCCCCAGCATTTT
CDR3: CASSPKTASNQPQHF
V: TRBV7-2
size: .
J: TRBJ1-5
D: .

DNA: TGTGCCACGGCGAGTAGCAATCAGCCCCAGCATTTT
CDR3: CATASSNQPQHF
V: TRBV28
size: .
J: TRBJ1-5
D: .

DNA: TGTGCCAGTAGTATAGGTGGGAGGATCTTCTATGGCTACACCTTC
CDR3: CASSIGGRIFYGYTF
V: TRBV19
size: .
J: TRBJ1-2
D: .

DNA: TGTGCCAGCAGATTGGACAGGGTCGACACTGAAGCTTTCTTT
CDR3: CASRLDRVDTEAFF
V: TRBV6-5
size: .
J: TRBJ1-1
D: TRBD1

DNA: TGTGCCAGCAGCTTAGAAACAGGGGGCGCTGAGACCCAGTACTTC
CDR3: CASSLETGGAETQYF
V: TRBV7-9
size: .
J: TRBJ2-5
D: TRBD1

DNA: TGTGCCAGCAGCAAAATGGAGAGACAGGCCAAATGCAACACCGGGGAGCTGTTTTTT
CDR3: CASSKMERQAKCNTGELFF
V: TRBV21-1
size: .
J: TRBJ2-2
D: .

DNA: TGCGCCAGCAGCCAAGATCGGGGGGTGCTGTGGTATGGCTACACCTTC
CDR3: CASSQDRGVLWYGYTF
V: TRBV4-1
size: .
J: TRBJ1-2
D: .

DNA: TGTGCCAGCAGCTTCCGGGACATGTACTATGGCTACACCTTC
CDR3: CASSFRDMYYGYTF
V: TRBV7-8
size: .
J: TRBJ1-2
D: .

DNA: TGTGCCAGCAGCCTCGCGGTCAGGGACTATGGCTACACCTTC
CDR3: CASSLAVRDYGYTF
V: TRBV28
size: .
J: TRBJ1-2
D: .

DNA: TGCGCCAGCAGCTTGGCATCCGGGGGCATCTCCTACGAGCAGTACTTC
CDR3: CASSLASGGISYEQYF
V: TRBV5-1
size: few
J: TRBJ2-7
D: .

DNA: TGTGCCAGCACCCCAGGAGTGGGCAGGGAGATTTCCGGGGAGCTGTTTTTT
CDR3: CASTPGVGREISGELFF
V: TRBV11-3
size: .
J: TRBJ2-2
D: .

DNA: TGTGCCAGCAGTACCGCAACAGACTCGAACACCGGGGAGCTGTTTTTT
CDR3: CASSTATDSNTGELFF
V: TRBV5-4
size: .
J: TRBJ2-2
D: .

DNA: TGTGCCAGCAGTTGGGGGACAGGAGGCAATCAGCCCCAGCATTTT
CDR3: CASSWGTGGNQPQHF
V: TRBV27
size: .
J: TRBJ1-5
D: TRBD1